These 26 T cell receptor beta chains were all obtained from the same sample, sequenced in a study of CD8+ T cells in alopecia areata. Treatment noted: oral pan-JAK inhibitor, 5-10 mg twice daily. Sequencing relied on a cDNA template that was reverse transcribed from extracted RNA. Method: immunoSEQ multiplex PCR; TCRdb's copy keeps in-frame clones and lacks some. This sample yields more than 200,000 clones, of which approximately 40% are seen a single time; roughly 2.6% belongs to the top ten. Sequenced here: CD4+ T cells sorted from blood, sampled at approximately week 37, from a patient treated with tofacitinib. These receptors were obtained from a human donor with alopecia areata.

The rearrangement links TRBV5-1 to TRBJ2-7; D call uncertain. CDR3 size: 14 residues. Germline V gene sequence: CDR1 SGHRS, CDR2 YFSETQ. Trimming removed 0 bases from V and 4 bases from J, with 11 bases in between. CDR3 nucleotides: TGCGCCAGCAGCTTGGTTTCCGGCGTTTACGAGCAGTACTTC. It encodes CASSLVSGVYEQYF.

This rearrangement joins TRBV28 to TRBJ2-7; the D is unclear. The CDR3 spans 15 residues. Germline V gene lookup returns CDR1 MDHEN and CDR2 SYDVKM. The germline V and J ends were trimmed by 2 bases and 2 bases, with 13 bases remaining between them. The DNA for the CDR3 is TGTGCCAGCAGTTTAACCCCGCGGCAGGCCTACGAGCAGTACTTC. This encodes CASSLTPRQAYEQYF.

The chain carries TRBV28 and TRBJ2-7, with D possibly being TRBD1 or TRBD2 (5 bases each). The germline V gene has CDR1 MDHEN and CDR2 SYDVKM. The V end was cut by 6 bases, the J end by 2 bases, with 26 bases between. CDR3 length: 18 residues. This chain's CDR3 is CASRSGTQFASFAYEQYF. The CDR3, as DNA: TGTGCCAGCAGATCAGGGACCCAATTCGCCTCATTCGCCTACGAGCAGTACTTC.

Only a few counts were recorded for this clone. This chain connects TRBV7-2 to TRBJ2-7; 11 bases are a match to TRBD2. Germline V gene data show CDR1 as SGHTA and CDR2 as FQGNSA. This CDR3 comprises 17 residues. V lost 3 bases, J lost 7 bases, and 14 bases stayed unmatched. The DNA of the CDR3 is TGTGCCAGCAGCTTCCGGACTAGCGGGTACTCCCCAGCGGAGCAGTACTTC. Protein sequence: CASSFRTSGYSPAEQYF.

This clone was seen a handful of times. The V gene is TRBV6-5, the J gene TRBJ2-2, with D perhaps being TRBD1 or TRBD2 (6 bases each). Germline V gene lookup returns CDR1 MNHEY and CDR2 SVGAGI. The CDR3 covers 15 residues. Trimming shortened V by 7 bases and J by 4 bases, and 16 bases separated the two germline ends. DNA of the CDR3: TGTGCCAGCACCCCGAGTGGGGGGCTCACCGGGGAGCTGTTTTTT. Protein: CASTPSGGLTGELFF.

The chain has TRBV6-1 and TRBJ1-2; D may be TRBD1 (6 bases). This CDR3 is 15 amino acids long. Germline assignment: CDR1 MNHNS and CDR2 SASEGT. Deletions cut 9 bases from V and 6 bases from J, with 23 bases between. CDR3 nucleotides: TGTGCCAGTACCCGGCCCGCGGGGGGGCATGATGGCTACACCTTC. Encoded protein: CASTRPAGGHDGYTF.

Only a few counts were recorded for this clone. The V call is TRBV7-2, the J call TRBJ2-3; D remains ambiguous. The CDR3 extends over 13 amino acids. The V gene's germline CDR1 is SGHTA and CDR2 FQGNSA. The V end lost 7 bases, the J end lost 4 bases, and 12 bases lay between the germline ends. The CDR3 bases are TGTGCCAGCACCCTAACTGAATCAGATACGCAGTATTTT. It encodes CASTLTESDTQYF.

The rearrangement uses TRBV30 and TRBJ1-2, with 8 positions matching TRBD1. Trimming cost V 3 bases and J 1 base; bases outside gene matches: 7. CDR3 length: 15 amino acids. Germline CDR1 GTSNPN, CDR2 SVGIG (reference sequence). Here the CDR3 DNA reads TGTGCCTGGAGGGACAGGGCCCTTATTAACTATGGCTACACCTTC. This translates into CAWRDRALINYGYTF. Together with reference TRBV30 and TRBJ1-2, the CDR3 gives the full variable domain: SQTIHQWPATLVQPVGSPLSLECTVEGTSNPNLYWYRQAAGRGLQLLFYSVGIGQISSEVPQNLSASRPQDRQFILSSKKLLLSDSGFYLCAWRDRALINYGYTFGSGTRLTVV.

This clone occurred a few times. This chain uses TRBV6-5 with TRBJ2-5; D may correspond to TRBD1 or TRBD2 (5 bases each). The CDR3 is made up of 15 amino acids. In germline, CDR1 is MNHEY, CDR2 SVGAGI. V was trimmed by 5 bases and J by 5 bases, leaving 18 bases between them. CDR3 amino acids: CASSPPPGTSETQYF. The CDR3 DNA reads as TGTGCCAGCAGTCCCCCCCCCGGGACCTCGGAGACCCAGTACTTC.

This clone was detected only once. The CDR3 sequence: CASSLVRGGEQYF. CDR3 nucleotides: TGTGCCAGCAGCTTGGTACGGGGAGGCGAGCAGTACTTC. The rearrangement links TRBV5-6 to TRBJ2-7, with D tentatively TRBD2 (6 bases). V lost 0 bases, J lost 6 bases, and 10 bases lay in between. In germline, CDR1 is SGHDT, CDR2 YYEEEE. The CDR3 spans 13 residues.

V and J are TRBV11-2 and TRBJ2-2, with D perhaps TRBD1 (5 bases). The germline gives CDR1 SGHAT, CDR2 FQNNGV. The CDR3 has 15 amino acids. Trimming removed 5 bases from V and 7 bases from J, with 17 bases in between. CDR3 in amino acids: CASSPQDTPGGELFF. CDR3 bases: TGTGCCAGCAGCCCACAGGACACCCCGGGCGGGGAGCTGTTTTTT. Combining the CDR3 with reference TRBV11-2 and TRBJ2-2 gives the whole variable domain EAGVAQSPRYKIIEKRQSVAFWCNPISGHATLYWYQQILGQGPKLLIQFQNNGVVDDSQLPKDRFSAERLKGVDSTLKIQPAKLEDSAVYLCASSPQDTPGGELFFGEGSRLTVL.

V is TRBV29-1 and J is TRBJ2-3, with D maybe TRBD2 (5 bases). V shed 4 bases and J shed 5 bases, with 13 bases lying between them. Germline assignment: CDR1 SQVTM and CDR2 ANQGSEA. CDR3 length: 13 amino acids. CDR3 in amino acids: CSVGLGGRDTQYF. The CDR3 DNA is TGCAGCGTTGGGTTGGGTGGGAGAGATACGCAGTATTTT.

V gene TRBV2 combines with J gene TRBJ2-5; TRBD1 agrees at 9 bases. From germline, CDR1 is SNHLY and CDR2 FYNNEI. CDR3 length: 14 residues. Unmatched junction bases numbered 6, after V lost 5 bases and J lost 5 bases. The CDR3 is CASSSGQGGETQYF. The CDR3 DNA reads TGTGCCAGCAGTTCGGGACAGGGCGGGGAGACCCAGTACTTC.

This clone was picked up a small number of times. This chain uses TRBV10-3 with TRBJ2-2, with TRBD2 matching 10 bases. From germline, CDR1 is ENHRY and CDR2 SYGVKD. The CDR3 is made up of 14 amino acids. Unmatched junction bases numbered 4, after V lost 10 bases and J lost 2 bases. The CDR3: CASRTSGNTGELFF. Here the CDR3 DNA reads TGTGCCAGCAGGACTAGCGGAAACACCGGGGAGCTGTTTTTT.

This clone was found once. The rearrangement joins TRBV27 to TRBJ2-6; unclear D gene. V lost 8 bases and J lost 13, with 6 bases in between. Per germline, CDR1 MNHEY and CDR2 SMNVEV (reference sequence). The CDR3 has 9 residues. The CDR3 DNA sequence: TGTGCCAGCCCGGAAGTCCTGACTTTC. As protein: CASPEVLTF.

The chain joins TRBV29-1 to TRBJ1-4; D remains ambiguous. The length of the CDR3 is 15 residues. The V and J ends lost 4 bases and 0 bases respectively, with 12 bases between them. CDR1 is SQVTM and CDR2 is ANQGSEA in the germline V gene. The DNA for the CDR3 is TGCAGCGTTGCCGGGTCCGGGGCAACTAATGAAAAACTGTTTTTT. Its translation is CSVAGSGATNEKLFF.

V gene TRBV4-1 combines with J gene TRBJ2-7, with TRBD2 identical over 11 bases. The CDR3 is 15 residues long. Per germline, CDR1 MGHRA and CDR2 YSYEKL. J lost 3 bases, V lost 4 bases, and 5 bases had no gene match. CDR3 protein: CASSLTGTSGYEQYF. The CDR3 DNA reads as TGCGCCAGCAGCCTCACCGGGACTAGCGGCTACGAGCAGTACTTC.

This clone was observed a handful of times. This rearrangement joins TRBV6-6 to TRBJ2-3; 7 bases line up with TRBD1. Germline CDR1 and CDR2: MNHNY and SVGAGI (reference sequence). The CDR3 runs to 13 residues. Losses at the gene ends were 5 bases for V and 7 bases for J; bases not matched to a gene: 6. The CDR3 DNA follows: TGTGCCAGCAGTAACAGGGGTGGATATACGCAGTATTTT. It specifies CASSNRGGYTQYF.

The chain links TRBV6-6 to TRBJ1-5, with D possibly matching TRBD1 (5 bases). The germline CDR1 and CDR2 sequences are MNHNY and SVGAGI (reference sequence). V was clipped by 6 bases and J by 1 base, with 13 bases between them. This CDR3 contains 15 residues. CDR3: CASSTRGVSNQPQHF. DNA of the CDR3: TGTGCCAGCAGCACGAGGGGAGTAAGCAATCAGCCCCAGCATTTT.

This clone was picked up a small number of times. CDR3 sequence reads: CSVEETPERRHF. CDR3 sequence (DNA): TGCAGCGTTGAAGAAACTCCTGAGAGGAGGCATTTT. V is TRBV29-1 and J is TRBJ1-5; D is unresolved. Germline V gene data show CDR1 as SQVTM and CDR2 as ANQGSEA. V dropped 0 bases and J dropped 15 bases, with 15 bases sitting between them. CDR3 length: 12 amino acids.

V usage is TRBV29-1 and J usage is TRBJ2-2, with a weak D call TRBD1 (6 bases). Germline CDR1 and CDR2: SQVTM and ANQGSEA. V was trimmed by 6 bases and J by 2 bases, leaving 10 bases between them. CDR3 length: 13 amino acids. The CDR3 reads CSVTDRNTGELFF. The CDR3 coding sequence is TGCAGCGTGACGGACAGAAACACCGGGGAGCTGTTTTTT.

CDR3 protein: CATSRDTSGRSDTQYF. For the CDR3, the DNA is TGTGCCACCAGCAGAGATACTAGCGGGAGGTCAGATACGCAGTATTTT. The chain employs TRBV15 and TRBJ2-3, with 12 positions matching TRBD2. V lost 0 bases, J lost 4 bases, and 2 bases stayed unmatched. Germline assignment: CDR1 LNHNV and CDR2 YYDKDF (reference sequence). The CDR3 is made up of 16 amino acids.

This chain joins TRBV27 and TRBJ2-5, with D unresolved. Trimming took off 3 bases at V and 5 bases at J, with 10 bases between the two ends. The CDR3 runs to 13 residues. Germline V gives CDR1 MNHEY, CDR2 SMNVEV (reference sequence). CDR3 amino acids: CASSFGLGETQYF. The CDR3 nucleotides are TGTGCCAGCAGTTTTGGTCTCGGGGAGACCCAGTACTTC.

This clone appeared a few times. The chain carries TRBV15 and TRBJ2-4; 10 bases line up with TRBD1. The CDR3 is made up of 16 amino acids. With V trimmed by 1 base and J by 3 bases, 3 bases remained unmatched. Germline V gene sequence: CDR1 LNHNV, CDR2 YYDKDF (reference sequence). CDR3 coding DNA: TGTGCCACCAGCAGAGGACAGGGGGCTGGCAAAAACATTCAGTACTTC. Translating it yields CATSRGQGAGKNIQYF.

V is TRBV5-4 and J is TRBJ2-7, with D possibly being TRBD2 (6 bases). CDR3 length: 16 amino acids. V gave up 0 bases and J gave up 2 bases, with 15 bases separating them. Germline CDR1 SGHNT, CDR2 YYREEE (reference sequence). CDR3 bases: TGTGCCAGCAGCTTGGTCGGGAGCGTAAACACCTACGAGCAGTACTTC. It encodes CASSLVGSVNTYEQYF. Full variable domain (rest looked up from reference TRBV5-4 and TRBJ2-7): ETGVTQSPTHLIKTRGQQVTLRCSSQSGHNTVSWYQQALGQGPQFIFQYYREEENGRGNFPPRFSGLQFPNYSSELNVNALELDDSALYLCASSLVGSVNTYEQYFGPGTRLTVT.

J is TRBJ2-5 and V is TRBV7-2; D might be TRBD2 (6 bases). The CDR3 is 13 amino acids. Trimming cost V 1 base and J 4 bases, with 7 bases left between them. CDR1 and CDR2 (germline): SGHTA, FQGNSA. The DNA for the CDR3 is TGTGCCAGCAGCTTAGAGGGAGGAGAGACCCAGTACTTC. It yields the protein CASSLEGGETQYF.